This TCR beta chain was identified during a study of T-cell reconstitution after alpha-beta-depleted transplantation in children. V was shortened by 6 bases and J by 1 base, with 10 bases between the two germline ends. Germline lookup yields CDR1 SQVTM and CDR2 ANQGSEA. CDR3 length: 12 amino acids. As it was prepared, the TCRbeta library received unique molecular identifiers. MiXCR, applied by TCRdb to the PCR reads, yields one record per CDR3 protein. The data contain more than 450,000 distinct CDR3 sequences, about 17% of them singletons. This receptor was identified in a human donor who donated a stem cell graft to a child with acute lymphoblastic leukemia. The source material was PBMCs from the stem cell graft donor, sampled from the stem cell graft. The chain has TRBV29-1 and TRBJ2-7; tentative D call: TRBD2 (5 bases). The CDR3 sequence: CSVRGISYEQYF. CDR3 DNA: TGCAGCGTCCGGGGTATTTCCTACGAGCAGTACTTC.